This is a list of T cell receptor beta chains from one sample in a study of blood T cells in healthy people across ages. Each CDR3 protein is one row after TCRdb ran MiXCR on the 5' RACE reads. The sample contains about 780,000 distinct CDR3 sequences, less than 80% of which appear only once. Sequenced: blood. Source of these receptors: a man younger than 45 in good health. The CDR3 runs from the conserved cysteine through the conserved F or W. D genes are given only for firm matches. The size field is filled for only some rows; it gives once, few, many or a size class.

abundance	j_gene	d_gene	v_gene	CDR3nt	CDR3aa
many	TRBJ2-3	.	TRBV3-1	TGTGCCAGCAGCCAAGGTGGAGCGGACACAGATACGCAGTATTTT	CASSQGGADTDTQYF
.	TRBJ2-1	TRBD1	TRBV4-3	TGCGCCAGCAGCCAACTGGGACAGGGCACCTACAATGAGCAGTTCTTC	CASSQLGQGTYNEQFF
few	TRBJ1-2	.	TRBV18	TGTGCCAGCTCACCAAACGGGCTTAACTATGGCTACACCTTC	CASSPNGLNYGYTF
once	TRBJ1-2	.	TRBV7-2	TGTGCCAGCAGCGTGACCGCCCTGGGCTACACCTTC	CASSVTALGYTF
.	TRBJ2-2	TRBD1	TRBV27	TGTGCCAGCAGTCCATGGACAGGGCACGGGGAGCTGTTTTTT	CASSPWTGHGELFF
.	TRBJ2-3	.	TRBV4-2	TGTGCCAGCAGCCAACCTAGCGCCAGCACAGATACGCAGTATTTT	CASSQPSASTDTQYF
.	TRBJ2-1	TRBD2	TRBV20-1	TGCAGTGCTCCAGATGGGGGGGTTCGGAATGAGCAGTTCTTC	CSAPDGGVRNEQFF
.	TRBJ2-1	.	TRBV24-1	TGTGCCACCGGCGGGTCTAACAATGAGCAGTTCTTC	CATGGSNNEQFF
once	TRBJ2-7	.	TRBV2	TGTGCCAGCGTTCGGGGGGCGGAGAACATAATCTCCTACGAGCAGTACTTC	CASVRGAENIISYEQYF
.	TRBJ1-1	TRBD1	TRBV7-2	TGTGCCAGCAACTCGGACAGGGGGCCGGGGAACACTGAAGCTTTCTTT	CASNSDRGPGNTEAFF
.	TRBJ2-3	TRBD2	TRBV9	TGTGCCAGCAGCGGACGAACTAGCGGGGGACCCACAGATACGCAGTATTTT	CASSGRTSGGPTDTQYF
few	TRBJ2-3	.	TRBV18	TGTGCCAGCTCACCACCGGAAGGTGCGTCCACGCAGTATTTT	CASSPPEGASTQYF
.	TRBJ2-1	TRBD2	TRBV7-8	TGTGCCAGCAGCTTAGTTACTAGCGGGGGGCAGTTCTTC	CASSLVTSGGQFF
.	TRBJ2-2	TRBD2	TRBV9	TGTGCCAGCAGCGTAGCCAGGACTAGCGCGAACACCGGGGAGCTGTTTTTT	CASSVARTSANTGELFF
.	TRBJ1-5	.	TRBV5-6	TGTGCCAGCAGCTTGATTGGGACCGGCGATCAGCCCCAGCATTTT	CASSLIGTGDQPQHF
.	TRBJ1-2	.	TRBV9	TGTGCCAGCAGCGTAGAGGGAGGGACTCGCTACACCTTC	CASSVEGGTRYTF
.	TRBJ2-3	.	TRBV20-1	TGCAGTGCTAGAGATCCGGGCAGGATAGACGATACGCAGTATTTT	CSARDPGRIDDTQYF
few	TRBJ2-4	.	TRBV7-2	TGTGCCAGCAGCTTAAACCGAGCCAAAAACATTCAGTACTTC	CASSLNRAKNIQYF
.	TRBJ2-7	.	TRBV16	TGTGCCAGCAGCCAATCTGTCGGGCGCGCTGGGCCCGAGCAGTACTTC	CASSQSVGRAGPEQYF
.	TRBJ1-4	.	TRBV20-1	TGCAGTGTGGACACAGGGAATGCGGCAACTAATGAAAAACTGTTTTTT	CSVDTGNAATNEKLFF
.	TRBJ2-5	TRBD2	TRBV4-2	TGTGCCAGCAGCCAAGCAAAACTAGCGGGGGGCCGCCAAGAGACCCAGTACTTC	CASSQAKLAGGRQETQYF
few	TRBJ2-7	.	TRBV29-1	TGCAGCGTCCTGACAGCGGTCACCTACGAGCAGTACTTC	CSVLTAVTYEQYF
few	TRBJ2-7	TRBD1	TRBV6-1	TGTGCCAGCAGTGCCCGGGACAGGGGAACGTACGAGCAGTACTTC	CASSARDRGTYEQYF
.	TRBJ2-1	.	TRBV10-3	TGTGCCATCATAAACGATGGGAATGAGCAGTTCTTC	CAIINDGNEQFF
.	TRBJ2-7	TRBD2	TRBV20-1	TGCAGTGCTGACGGGGGGAAGGGCTCCTACGAGCAGTACTTC	CSADGGKGSYEQYF
.	TRBJ1-5	.	TRBV21-1	TGTGCCAGCAGCAATGGAGGCCGATTCGTAGGTGGCAATCAGCCCCAGCATTTT	CASSNGGRFVGGNQPQHF
.	TRBJ2-7	.	TRBV29-1	TGCAGCGTTGAAGGGGCCAATAGCCCCTACGAGCAGTACTTC	CSVEGANSPYEQYF
.	TRBJ2-7	.	TRBV20-1	TGCAGTGCCGGGGGGGGACAGGCCTACGAGCAGTACTTC	CSAGGGQAYEQYF
few	TRBJ1-2	.	TRBV12-3/TRBV12-4	TGTGCCAGCAGTTCCGACTACGTGTATGGCTACACCTTC	CASSSDYVYGYTF
.	TRBJ2-7	.	TRBV29-1	TGTAGCGTTCAAACCATGGGGCCCCATGGGCAGTACTTC	CSVQTMGPHGQYF
.	TRBJ2-7	.	TRBV9	TGTGCCAGCAGCGTTACAATGAGTGTCGACGAGCAGTACTTC	CASSVTMSVDEQYF
few	TRBJ2-7	.	TRBV4-2	TGTGCCAGCAGCCAACCGGACGGCGCCTACGAGCAGTACTTC	CASSQPDGAYEQYF
.	TRBJ1-6	.	TRBV2	TGTGCCAGCAGGCTCAATTCACCCCTCCACTTT	CASRLNSPLHF
.	TRBJ2-5	.	TRBV4-3	TGCGCCAGCAGCCAAACCCCGGGGGCCGGGGAGACCCAGTACTTC	CASSQTPGAGETQYF
once	TRBJ2-7	.	TRBV7-2	TGTGCCAGCAGCTTAAACTCGCCGGGTTACGAGCAGTACTTC	CASSLNSPGYEQYF
.	TRBJ2-7	.	TRBV12-3/TRBV12-4	TGTGCCAGCAGTTTACAGGGGTGGTACGAGCAGTACTTC	CASSLQGWYEQYF
.	TRBJ1-5	.	TRBV18	TGTGCCAGCACTACGGGAGGGGATCAGCCCCAGCATTTT	CASTTGGDQPQHF
.	TRBJ2-5	.	TRBV7-2	TGTGCCAGCAGCTTATTAGGAGGAGGGGGAGAGACCCAGTACTTC	CASSLLGGGGETQYF
once	TRBJ2-7	TRBD1	TRBV6-2/TRBV6-3	TGTGCCAGCAGTCCATTCCTGGGACAGCGCTCCTACGAGCAGTACTTC	CASSPFLGQRSYEQYF
.	TRBJ2-1	.	TRBV7-2	TGTGCCAGCAGCCTCCGGGGGAGCGGTGAGCAGTTCTTC	CASSLRGSGEQFF
.	TRBJ1-1	.	TRBV4-3	TGCGCCAGCAGCCAAGAGCGGGGAGGGGGTGCTTTCTTT	CASSQERGGGAFF
.	TRBJ2-5	.	TRBV7-2	TGTGCCAGCAGCTTAGTTGAGCTCGAGACCCAGTACTTC	CASSLVELETQYF
.	TRBJ2-7	TRBD1	TRBV10-3	TGTGCCATCAGTGGATTGGGACAGGGGACCTACGAGCAGTACTTC	CAISGLGQGTYEQYF
.	TRBJ1-2	TRBD1	TRBV10-3	TGTGCCATAACCTCGCCGGGACAGGGGATCTATGGCTACACCTTC	CAITSPGQGIYGYTF